The text below deals with one T cell receptor beta chain. Its antigen is not identified. In germline, CDR1 is MRHNA, CDR2 SNTAGT. CDR3 length equals 15 residues. V lost 6 bases and J 0 bases, leaving 12 bases between the germline ends. The sample originates from a study of shared clonotypes between healthy human individuals. A deep-level run was used for the assay. The protocol was immunoSEQ multiplex PCR, while the TCRdb copy is restricted to in-frame clones and leaves out a portion. The repertoire has roughly 1,100,000 clones, about 75% of them found once; the top ten carry 1.4%. The study's findings and limits: Naive subsets tended to show greater estimated richness than memory subsets.

The chain uses TRBV6-4 and TRBJ1-5, with a possible D match to TRBD1 (5 bases). Source material: memory CD4+ T cells sorted from blood. Regarding subset: CD45RA-negative fraction. This clonotype originated in a man aged 18 to 29 in good health. CDR3 DNA sequence: TGTGCCAGCAGGGGGGGTATTTATAGCAATCAGCCCCAGCATTTT. It codes for CASRGGIYSNQPQHF.